Below, 13 T cell receptor beta chains from the same sample are listed, as sequenced in a study of a mutant IDH1 vaccine in newly diagnosed glioma. Some clones are missing from TCRdb's copy, which holds only in-frame ones; the method was immunoSEQ multiplex PCR. The table has about 56,000 clones, roughly 90% seen once; the top ten hold 1.6%. Time point denoted: week 35, safety follow-up. Vaccination used 300 ug of mutant IDH1 20-mer peptide per dose, with topical imiquimod. These receptors are not linked to any known antigen. The specimen comprised PBMCs, sampled from a glioma patient whose treatment included an IDH1 peptide vaccine. These receptors were obtained from a man in his forties with glioma.

This rearrangement joins TRBV19 to TRBJ2-7; 8 nucleotides line up with TRBD2. Germline values: CDR1 LNHDA, CDR2 SQIVND (reference sequence). The CDR3 contains 13 residues. V lost 7 bases, J lost 9 bases, and 11 bases stayed unmatched. The CDR3 here is CASKSGSQSGQYF. The CDR3 bases are TGTGCCAGTAAGAGCGGGAGTCAAAGCGGGCAGTACTTC.

Only one count was recorded for this clone. The CDR3 DNA follows: TGTGCCAGTAGACCGGGACAGGGGGCGAGGTACGAGCAGTACTTC. Translating gives CASRPGQGARYEQYF. This chain links TRBV19 with TRBJ2-7; 12 positions match TRBD1. Germline-derived CDR1 and CDR2 are LNHDA and SQIVND (reference sequence). The CDR3 is 15 residues long. V was clipped by 6 bases and J by 4 bases; unmatched bases: 7.

This clone appeared a single time. The V and J genes are TRBV4-1 and TRBJ2-5, with D perhaps matching TRBD1 or TRBD2 (6 bases each). From germline, CDR1 is MGHRA and CDR2 YSYEKL. The CDR3 runs 14 residues. V was cut by 5 bases and J by 5 bases, with 15 bases left in between. The CDR3 DNA reads as TGCGCCAGCAGCTACACAGGGAGGTGGGAGACCCAGTACTTC. It codes for CASSYTGRWETQYF.

This clone has just one count. The V gene is TRBV7-9, the J gene TRBJ2-6; no definite D call. The CDR3 contains 13 residues. V was clipped by 2 bases and J by 2 bases, with 1 base between them. Per the germline V gene, CDR1 is SEHNR and CDR2 is FQNEAQ (reference sequence). DNA for the CDR3: TGTGCCAGCAGCTTAACTGGGGCCAACGTCCTGACTTTC. Translated, it gives CASSLTGANVLTF.

This rearrangement joins TRBV11-2 to TRBJ2-2; D is unclear. Germline values: CDR1 SGHAT, CDR2 FQNNGV. V dropped 5 bases and J dropped 7 bases, with 11 bases sitting between them. The CDR3 totals 13 residues. CDR3 sequence (DNA): TGTGCCAGCAGCCCCCAATTCGGCGGGGAGCTGTTTTTT. This translates into CASSPQFGGELFF.

The chain joins TRBV6-1 to TRBJ1-2, with D possibly TRBD1 on 6 matching bases. This CDR3 contains 15 residues. Germline-derived CDR1 and CDR2 are MNHNS and SASEGT. The germline V and J ends were trimmed by 6 bases and 0 bases, with 14 bases remaining between them. As DNA, the CDR3 is TGTGCCAGCAGGGGACAAGCCGTCTCTAACTATGGCTACACCTTC. This encodes CASRGQAVSNYGYTF.

The chain is built from TRBV10-3 and TRBJ2-5; D gene ambiguous. In germline, CDR1 is ENHRY, CDR2 SYGVKD. Trimming pared 0 bases from V and 3 bases from J, leaving 8 bases between. The CDR3 has 14 amino acids. The CDR3 DNA sequence: TGTGCCATCAGTGAGTCGATCCCGAAAGAGACCCAGTACTTC. Translating it yields CAISESIPKETQYF.

The chain has TRBV19 and TRBJ2-7; no firm D call. The length of the CDR3 is 12 residues. Germline V CDR1 and CDR2: LNHDA, SQIVND (reference sequence). Trimming stripped 5 bases from V and 2 bases from J, with 7 bases between. The CDR3 here is CASSGSPYEQYF. As DNA, the CDR3 is TGTGCCAGTAGTGGCAGTCCCTACGAGCAGTACTTC.

The chain recombines TRBV5-1 with TRBJ2-1; no clear D. This CDR3 has 12 residues. The germline gives CDR1 SGHRS, CDR2 YFSETQ. V shed 4 bases and J shed 4 bases, with 6 bases lying between them. The DNA of the CDR3 is TGCGCCAGCAGCCATGAATACAATGAGCAGTTCTTC. Translating it yields CASSHEYNEQFF.

V is TRBV27 and J is TRBJ2-7; TRBD2 matches 10 bases. CDR1 MNHEY and CDR2 SMNVEV come from the germline V gene (reference sequence). Unmatched junction bases numbered 8, after V lost 4 bases and J lost 2 bases. The CDR3 runs 16 residues. The CDR3 nucleotides read TGTGCCAGCAGTTCCTATAGCGGGAGGATGGCCTACGAGCAGTACTTC. It specifies CASSSYSGRMAYEQYF.

V and J are TRBV2 and TRBJ2-4; D may be TRBD2 (6 bases). The germline gives CDR1 SNHLY, CDR2 FYNNEI. The V and J ends lost 7 bases and 0 bases respectively, with 19 bases between them. This CDR3 is built from 17 residues. For the CDR3, the DNA is TGTGCCAGCACCCTCCTACTAGCTGCGAAAGCCAAAAACATTCAGTACTTC. It yields the protein CASTLLLAAKAKNIQYF.

In this sample, this clone turned up a few times. The J gene is TRBJ1-5, the V gene TRBV6-1; TRBD1 might be the D (6 bases). Trimming removed 2 bases from V and 6 bases from J, with 17 bases in between. Germline CDR1 MNHNS, CDR2 SASEGT. CDR3 size: 16 residues. The CDR3, as DNA: TGTGCCAGCAGTGAATTCGGGCAGGGGTTCGGTCAGCCCCAGCATTTT. Residues: CASSEFGQGFGQPQHF.

The rearrangement links TRBV7-9 to TRBJ2-7; tentatively, D is TRBD2 (6 bases). Trimming took off 3 bases at V and 5 bases at J, with 11 bases between the two ends. This CDR3 is built from 13 residues. Looked up from germline, CDR1 is SEHNR and CDR2 is FQNEAQ (reference sequence). The CDR3 nucleotides are TGTGCCAGCAGCTTCAGCGGGTGGGACGAGCAGTACTTC. This codes for CASSFSGWDEQYF.